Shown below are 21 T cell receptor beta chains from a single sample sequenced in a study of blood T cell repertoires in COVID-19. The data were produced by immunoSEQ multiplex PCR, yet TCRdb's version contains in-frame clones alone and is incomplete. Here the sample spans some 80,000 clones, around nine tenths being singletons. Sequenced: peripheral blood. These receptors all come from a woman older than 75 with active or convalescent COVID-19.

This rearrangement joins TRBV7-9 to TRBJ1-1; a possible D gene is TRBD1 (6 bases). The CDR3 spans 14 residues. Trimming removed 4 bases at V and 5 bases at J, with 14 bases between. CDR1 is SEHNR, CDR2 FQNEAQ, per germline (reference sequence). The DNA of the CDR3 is TGTGCCAGCAGCTACAGGGACGGACTGACTGAAGCTTTCTTT. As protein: CASSYRDGLTEAFF.

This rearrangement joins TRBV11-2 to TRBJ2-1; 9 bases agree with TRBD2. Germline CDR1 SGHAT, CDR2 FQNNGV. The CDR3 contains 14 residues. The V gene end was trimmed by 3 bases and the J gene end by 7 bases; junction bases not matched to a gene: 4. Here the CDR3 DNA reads TGTGCCAGCAGCTTGGGACTAGCCAGGAATGAGCAGTTCTTC. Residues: CASSLGLARNEQFF.

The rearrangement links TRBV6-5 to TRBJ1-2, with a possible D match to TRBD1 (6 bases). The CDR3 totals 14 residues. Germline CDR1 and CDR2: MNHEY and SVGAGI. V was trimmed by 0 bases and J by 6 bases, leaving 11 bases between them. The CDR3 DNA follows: TGTGCCAGCAGTTACTCGAGGGGGATGGATGGCTACACCTTC. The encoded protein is CASSYSRGMDGYTF.

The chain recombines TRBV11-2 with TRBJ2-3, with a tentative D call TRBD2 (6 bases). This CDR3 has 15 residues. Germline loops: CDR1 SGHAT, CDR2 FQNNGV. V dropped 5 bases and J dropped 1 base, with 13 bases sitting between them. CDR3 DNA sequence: TGTGCCAGCAGCCCCCGGGCTAGCGGCACAGATACGCAGTATTTT. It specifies CASSPRASGTDTQYF.

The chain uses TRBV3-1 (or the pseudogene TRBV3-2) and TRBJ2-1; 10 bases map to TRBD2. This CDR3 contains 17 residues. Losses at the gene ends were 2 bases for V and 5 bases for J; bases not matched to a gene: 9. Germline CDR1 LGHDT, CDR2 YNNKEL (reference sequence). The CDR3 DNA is TGTGCCAGCAGCCAAAGGAGCGGGGGGGCCCTGGACAATGAGCAGTTCTTC. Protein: CASSQRSGGALDNEQFF.

Written as DNA, the CDR3 is TGTGCCAGCAGTTTCCGGGAAAGCTCTGGAAACACCATATATTTT. Translated, it gives CASSFRESSGNTIYF. The chain joins TRBV6-2 or TRBV6-3 to TRBJ1-3; D gene ambiguous. The CDR3 has 15 amino acids. Trimming took off 4 bases at V and 0 bases at J, with 10 bases between the two ends. The germline V gene has CDR1 MNHEY and CDR2 SVGEGT.

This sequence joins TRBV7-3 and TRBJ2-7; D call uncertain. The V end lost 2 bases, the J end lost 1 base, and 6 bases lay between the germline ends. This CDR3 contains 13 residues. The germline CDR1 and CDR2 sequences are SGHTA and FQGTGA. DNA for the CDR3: TGTGCCAGCAGCTTATCACAGTCCTACGAGCAGTACTTC. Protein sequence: CASSLSQSYEQYF. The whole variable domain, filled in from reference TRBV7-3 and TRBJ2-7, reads GAGVSQTPSNKVTEKGKYVELRCDPISGHTALYWYRQSLGQGPEFLIYFQGTGAADDSGLPNDRFFAVRPEGSVSTLKIQRTERGDSAVYLCASSLSQSYEQYFGPGTRLTVT.

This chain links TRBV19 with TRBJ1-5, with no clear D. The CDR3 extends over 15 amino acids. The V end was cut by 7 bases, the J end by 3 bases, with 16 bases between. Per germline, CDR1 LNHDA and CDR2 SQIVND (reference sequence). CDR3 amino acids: CASTLGRTANQPQHF. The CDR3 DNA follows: TGTGCCAGTACTCTCGGACGGACTGCCAATCAGCCCCAGCATTTT.

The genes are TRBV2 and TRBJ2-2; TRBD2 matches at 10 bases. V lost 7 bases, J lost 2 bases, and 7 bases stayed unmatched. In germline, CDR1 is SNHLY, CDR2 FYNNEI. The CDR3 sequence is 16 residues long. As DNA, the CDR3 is TGTGCCAGCACTAGCGGGGGAATTTCCAACACCGGGGAGCTGTTTTTT. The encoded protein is CASTSGGISNTGELFF. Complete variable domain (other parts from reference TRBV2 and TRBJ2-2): EPEVTQTPSHQVTQMGQEVILRCVPISNHLYFYWYRQILGQKVEFLVSFYNNEISEKSEIFDDQFSVERPDGSNFTLKIRSTKLEDSAMYFCASTSGGISNTGELFFGEGSRLTVL.

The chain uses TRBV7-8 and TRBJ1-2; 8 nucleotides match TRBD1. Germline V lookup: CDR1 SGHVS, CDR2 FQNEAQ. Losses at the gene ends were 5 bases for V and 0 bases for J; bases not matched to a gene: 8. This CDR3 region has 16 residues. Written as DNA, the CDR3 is TGTGCCAGCAGCCCCCGGGACAGGTCAGCTAACTATGGCTACACCTTC. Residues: CASSPRDRSANYGYTF.

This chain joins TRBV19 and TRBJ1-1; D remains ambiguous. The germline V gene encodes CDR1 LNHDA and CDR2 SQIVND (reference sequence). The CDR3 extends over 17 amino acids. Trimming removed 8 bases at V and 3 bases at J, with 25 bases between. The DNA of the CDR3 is TGTGCCAGTCAGCTGGGAGGGTCAAGCCTTAAGGACACTGAAGCTTTCTTT. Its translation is CASQLGGSSLKDTEAFF.

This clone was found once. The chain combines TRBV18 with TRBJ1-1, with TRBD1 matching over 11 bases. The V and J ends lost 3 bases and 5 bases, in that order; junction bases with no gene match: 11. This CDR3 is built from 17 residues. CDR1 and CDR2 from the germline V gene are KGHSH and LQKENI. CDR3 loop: CASSPLDRGLSRTEAFF. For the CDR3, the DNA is TGTGCCAGCTCACCGCTGGACAGGGGGCTATCGAGAACTGAAGCTTTCTTT.

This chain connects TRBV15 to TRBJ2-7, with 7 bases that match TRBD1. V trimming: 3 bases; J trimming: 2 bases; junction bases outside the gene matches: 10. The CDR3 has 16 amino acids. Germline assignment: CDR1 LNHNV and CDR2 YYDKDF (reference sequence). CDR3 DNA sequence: TGTGCCACCAGCAGGGACTTCCGGGACAGTACCTACGAGCAGTACTTC. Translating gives CATSRDFRDSTYEQYF.

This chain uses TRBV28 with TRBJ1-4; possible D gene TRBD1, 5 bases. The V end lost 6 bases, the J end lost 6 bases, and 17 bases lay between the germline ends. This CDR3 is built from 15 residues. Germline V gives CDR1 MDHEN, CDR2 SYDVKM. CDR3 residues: CASSAGDSSDEKLFF. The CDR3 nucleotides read TGTGCCAGCAGCGCCGGGGACTCCTCGGATGAAAAACTGTTTTTT.

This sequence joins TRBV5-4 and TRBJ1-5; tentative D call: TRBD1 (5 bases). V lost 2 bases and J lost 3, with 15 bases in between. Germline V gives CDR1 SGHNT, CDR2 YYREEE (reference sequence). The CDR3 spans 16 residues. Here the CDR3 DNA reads TGTGCCAGCAGCTTAGGATGGTGGGACTACAATCAGCCCCAGCATTTT. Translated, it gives CASSLGWWDYNQPQHF.

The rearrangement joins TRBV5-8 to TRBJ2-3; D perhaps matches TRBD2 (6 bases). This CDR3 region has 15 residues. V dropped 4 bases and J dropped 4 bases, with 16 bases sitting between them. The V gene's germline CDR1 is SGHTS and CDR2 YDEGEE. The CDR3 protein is CASSLNGGFPDTQYF. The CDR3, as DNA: TGTGCCAGCAGCCTTAATGGGGGGTTCCCAGATACGCAGTATTTT.

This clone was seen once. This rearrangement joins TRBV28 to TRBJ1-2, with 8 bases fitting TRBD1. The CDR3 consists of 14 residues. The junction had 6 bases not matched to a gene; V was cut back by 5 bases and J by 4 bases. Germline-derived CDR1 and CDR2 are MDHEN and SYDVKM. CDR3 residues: CASSLSDRGYGYTF. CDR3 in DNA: TGTGCCAGCAGTCTTTCAGACAGGGGCTATGGCTACACCTTC.

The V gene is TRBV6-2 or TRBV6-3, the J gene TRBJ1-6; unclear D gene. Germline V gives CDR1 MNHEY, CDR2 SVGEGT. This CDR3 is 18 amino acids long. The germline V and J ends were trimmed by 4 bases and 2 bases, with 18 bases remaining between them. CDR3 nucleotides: TGTGCCAGCAGTTCCGCGGTGGGCGGGAGGACCTATAATTCACCCCTCCACTTT. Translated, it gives CASSSAVGGRTYNSPLHF.

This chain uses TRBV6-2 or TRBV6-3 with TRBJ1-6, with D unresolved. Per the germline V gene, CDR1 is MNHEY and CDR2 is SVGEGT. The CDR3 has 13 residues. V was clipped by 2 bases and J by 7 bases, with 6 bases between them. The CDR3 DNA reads TGTGCCAGCAGTTACATAGAAAATTCACCCCTCCACTTT. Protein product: CASSYIENSPLHF.

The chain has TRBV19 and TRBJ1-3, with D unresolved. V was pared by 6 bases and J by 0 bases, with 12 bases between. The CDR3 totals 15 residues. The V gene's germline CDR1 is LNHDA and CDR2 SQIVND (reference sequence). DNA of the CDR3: TGTGCCAGTAGGAAAAACGCAGGCTCTGGAAACACCATATATTTT. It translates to CASRKNAGSGNTIYF. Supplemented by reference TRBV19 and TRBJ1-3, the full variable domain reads DGGITQSPKYLFRKEGQNVTLSCEQNLNHDAMYWYRQDPGQGLRLIYYSQIVNDFQKGDIAEGYSVSREKKESFPLTVTSAQKNPTAFYLCASRKNAGSGNTIYFGEGSWLTVV.

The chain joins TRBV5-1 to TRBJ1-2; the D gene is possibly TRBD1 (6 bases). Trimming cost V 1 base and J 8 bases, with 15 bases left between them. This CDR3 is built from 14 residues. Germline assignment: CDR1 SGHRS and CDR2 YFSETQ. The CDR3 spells CASSLLQGHEGYTF. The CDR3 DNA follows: TGCGCCAGCAGCTTGCTCCAGGGACATGAGGGCTACACCTTC.